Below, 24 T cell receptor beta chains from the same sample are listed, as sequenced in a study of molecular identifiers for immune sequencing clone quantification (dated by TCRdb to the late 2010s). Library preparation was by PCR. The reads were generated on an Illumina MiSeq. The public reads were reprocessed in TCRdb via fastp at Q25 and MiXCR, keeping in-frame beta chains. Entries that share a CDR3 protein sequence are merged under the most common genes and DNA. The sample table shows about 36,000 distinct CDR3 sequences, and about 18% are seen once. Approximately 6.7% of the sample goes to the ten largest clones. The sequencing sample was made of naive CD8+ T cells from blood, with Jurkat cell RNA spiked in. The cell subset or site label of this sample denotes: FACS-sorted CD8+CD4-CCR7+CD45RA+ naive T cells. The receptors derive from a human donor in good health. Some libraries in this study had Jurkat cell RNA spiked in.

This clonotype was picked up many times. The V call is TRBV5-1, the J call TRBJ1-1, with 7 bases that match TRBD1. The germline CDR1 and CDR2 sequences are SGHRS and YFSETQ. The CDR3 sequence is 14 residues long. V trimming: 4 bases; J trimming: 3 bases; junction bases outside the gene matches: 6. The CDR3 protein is CASSIRQGYTEAFF. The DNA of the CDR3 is TGCGCCAGCAGCATACGACAGGGCTACACTGAAGCTTTCTTT. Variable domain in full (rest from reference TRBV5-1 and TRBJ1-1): KAGVTQTPRYLIKTRGQQVTLSCSPISGHRSVSWYQQTPGQGLQFLFEYFSETQRNKGNFPGRFSGRQFSNSRSEMNVSTLELGDSALYLCASSIRQGYTEAFFGQGTRLTVV.

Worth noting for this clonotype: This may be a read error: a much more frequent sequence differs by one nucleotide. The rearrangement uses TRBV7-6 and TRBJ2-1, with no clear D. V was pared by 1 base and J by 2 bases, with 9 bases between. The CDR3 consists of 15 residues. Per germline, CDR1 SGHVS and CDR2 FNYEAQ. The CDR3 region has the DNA TGTGCCAGCAGCTTAGATGTGAGCGCCTACAATGAGCAGTTCTTC. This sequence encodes CASSLDVSAYNEQFF. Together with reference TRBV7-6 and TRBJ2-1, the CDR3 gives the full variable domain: GAGVSQSPRYKVTKRGQDVALRCDPISGHVSLYWYRQALGQGPEFLTYFNYEAQQDKSGLPNDRFSAERPEGSISTLTIQRTEQRDSAMYRCASSLDVSAYNEQFFGPGTRLTVL.

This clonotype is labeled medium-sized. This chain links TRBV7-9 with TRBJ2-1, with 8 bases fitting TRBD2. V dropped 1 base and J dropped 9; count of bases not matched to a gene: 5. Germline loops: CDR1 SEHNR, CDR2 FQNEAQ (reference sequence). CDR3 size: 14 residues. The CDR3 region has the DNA TGTGCCAGCAGCTTAGTGCTAGCGGGTTTTGAGCAGTTCTTC. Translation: CASSLVLAGFEQFF.

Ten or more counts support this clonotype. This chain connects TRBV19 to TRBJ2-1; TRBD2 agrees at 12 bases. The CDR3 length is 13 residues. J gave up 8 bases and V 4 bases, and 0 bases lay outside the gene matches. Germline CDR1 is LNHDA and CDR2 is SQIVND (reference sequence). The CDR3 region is CASSRLAGDEQFF. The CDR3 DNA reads TGTGCCAGTAGTAGACTAGCGGGAGATGAGCAGTTCTTC.

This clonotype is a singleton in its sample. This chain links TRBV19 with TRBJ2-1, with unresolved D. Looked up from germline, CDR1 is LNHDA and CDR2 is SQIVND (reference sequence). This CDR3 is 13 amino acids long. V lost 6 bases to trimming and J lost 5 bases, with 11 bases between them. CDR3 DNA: TGTGCCAGTAGCCTGACACGAAACAATGAGCAGTTCTTC. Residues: CASSLTRNNEQFF.

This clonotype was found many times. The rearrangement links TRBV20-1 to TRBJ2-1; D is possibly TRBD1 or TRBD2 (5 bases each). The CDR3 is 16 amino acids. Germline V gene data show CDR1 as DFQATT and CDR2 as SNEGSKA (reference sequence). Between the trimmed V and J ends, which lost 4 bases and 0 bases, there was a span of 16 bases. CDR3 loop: CSAKPRDRSSYNEQFF. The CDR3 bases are TGCAGTGCTAAACCCCGGGACCGCAGCTCCTACAATGAGCAGTTCTTC.

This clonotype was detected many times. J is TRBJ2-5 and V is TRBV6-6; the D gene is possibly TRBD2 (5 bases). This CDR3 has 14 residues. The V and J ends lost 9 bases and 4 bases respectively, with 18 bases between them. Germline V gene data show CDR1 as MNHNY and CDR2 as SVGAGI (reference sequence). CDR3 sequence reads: CASNPGIFPETQYF. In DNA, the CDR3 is TGTGCCAGTAACCCCGGGATCTTCCCAGAGACCCAGTACTTC.

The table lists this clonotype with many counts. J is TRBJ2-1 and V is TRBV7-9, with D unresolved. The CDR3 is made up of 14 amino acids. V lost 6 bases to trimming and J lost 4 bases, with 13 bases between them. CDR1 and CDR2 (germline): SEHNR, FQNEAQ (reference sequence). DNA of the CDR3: TGTGCCAGCAGGGCGCGGAACGCTTACAATGAGCAGTTCTTC. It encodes CASRARNAYNEQFF.

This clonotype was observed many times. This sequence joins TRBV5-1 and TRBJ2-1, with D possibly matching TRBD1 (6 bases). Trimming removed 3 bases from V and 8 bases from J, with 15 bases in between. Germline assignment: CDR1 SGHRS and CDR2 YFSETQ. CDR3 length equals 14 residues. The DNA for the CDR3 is TGCGCCAGCAGCTGGACCAAACCAGGGGATGAGCAGTTCTTC. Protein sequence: CASSWTKPGDEQFF.

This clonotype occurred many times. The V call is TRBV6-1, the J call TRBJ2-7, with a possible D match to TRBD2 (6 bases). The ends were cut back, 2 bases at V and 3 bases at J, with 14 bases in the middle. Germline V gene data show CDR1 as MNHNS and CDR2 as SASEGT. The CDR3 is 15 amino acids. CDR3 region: CASSELGGKGYEQYF. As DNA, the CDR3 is TGTGCCAGCAGTGAATTGGGGGGAAAGGGCTACGAGCAGTACTTC.

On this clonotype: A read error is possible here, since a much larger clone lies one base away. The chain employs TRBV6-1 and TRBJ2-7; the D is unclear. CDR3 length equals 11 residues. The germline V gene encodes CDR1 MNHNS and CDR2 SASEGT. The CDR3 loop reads CACRVVVEQYF. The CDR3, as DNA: TGTGCCTGCAGAGTAGTGGTCGAGCAGTACTTC.

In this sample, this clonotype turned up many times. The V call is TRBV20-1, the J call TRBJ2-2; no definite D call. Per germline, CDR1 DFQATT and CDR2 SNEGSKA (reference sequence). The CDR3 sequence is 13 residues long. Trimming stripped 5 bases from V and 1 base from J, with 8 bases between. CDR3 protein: CSAQVENTGELFF. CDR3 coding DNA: TGCAGTGCTCAGGTGGAGAACACCGGGGAGCTGTTTTTT.

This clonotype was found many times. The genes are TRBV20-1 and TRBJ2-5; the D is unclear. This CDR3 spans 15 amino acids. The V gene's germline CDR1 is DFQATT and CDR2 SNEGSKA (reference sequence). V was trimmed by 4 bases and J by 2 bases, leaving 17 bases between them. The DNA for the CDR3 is TGCAGTGCTACGTGGATTGCAGATACGCAAGAGACCCAGTACTTC. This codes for CSATWIADTQETQYF.

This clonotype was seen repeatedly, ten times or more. The CDR3 loop is CASSFGLAGAIGELFF. CDR3 DNA: TGTGCCAGCAGCTTTGGACTAGCGGGAGCGATCGGGGAGCTGTTTTTT. This rearrangement joins TRBV5-6 to TRBJ2-2; 13 positions match TRBD2. V was clipped by 2 bases and J by 7 bases; unmatched bases: 5. This CDR3 is 16 amino acids long. CDR1 is SGHDT and CDR2 is YYEEEE in the germline V gene.

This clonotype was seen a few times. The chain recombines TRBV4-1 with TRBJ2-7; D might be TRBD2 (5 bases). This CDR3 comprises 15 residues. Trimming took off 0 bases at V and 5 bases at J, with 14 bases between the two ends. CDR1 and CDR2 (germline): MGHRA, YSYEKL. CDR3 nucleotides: TGCGCCAGCAGCCAAGATATCGTAGCCGGGGACGAGCAGTACTTC. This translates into CASSQDIVAGDEQYF.

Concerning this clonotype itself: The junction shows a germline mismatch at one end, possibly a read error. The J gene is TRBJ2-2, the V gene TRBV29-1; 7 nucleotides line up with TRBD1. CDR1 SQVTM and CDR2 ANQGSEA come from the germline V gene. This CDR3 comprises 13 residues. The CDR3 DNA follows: TGCAGCGTTTCGGGACAGAACGCCGGGGAGCTGTTTTTT. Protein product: CSVSGQNAGELFF.

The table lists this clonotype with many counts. This CDR3 reads CASSAPGLQTYEQYF. In nucleotides, the CDR3 is TGTGCCAGCAGCGCACCGGGACTGCAAACCTACGAGCAGTACTTC. The chain is built from TRBV2 and TRBJ2-7, with D perhaps TRBD2 (6 bases). The germline gives CDR1 SNHLY, CDR2 FYNNEI. This CDR3 comprises 15 residues. Between the trimmed V and J ends, which lost 6 bases and 2 bases, there was a span of 17 bases.

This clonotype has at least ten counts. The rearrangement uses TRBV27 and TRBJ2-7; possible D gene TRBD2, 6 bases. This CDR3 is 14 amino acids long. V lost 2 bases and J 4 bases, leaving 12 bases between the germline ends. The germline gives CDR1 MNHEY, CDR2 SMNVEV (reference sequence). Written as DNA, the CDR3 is TGTGCCAGCAGTTTAGGAGGGGAGTGGTACGAGCAGTACTTC. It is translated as CASSLGGEWYEQYF.

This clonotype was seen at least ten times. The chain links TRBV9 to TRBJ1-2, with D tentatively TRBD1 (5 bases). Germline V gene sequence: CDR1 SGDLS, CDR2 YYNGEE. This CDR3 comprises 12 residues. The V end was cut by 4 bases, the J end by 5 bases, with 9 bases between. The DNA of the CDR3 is TGTGCCAGCAGCACCGGGACGTATGGCTACACCTTC. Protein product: CASSTGTYGYTF.

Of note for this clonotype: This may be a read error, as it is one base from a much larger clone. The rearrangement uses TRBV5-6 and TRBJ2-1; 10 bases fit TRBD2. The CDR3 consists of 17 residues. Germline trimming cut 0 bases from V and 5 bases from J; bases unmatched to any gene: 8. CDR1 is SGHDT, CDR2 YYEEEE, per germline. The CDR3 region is CASSLEEAGGPHNEQFF. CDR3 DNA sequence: TGTGCCAGCAGCTTGGAGGAAGCGGGAGGGCCACACAATGAGCAGTTCTTC.

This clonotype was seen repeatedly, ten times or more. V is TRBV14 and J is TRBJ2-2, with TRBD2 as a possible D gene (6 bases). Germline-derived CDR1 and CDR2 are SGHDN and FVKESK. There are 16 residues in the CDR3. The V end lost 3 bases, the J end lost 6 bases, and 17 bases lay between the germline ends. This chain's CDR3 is CASSQSGELVSGELFF. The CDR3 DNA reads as TGTGCCAGCAGCCAGTCGGGGGAGTTGGTCTCCGGGGAGCTGTTTTTT.

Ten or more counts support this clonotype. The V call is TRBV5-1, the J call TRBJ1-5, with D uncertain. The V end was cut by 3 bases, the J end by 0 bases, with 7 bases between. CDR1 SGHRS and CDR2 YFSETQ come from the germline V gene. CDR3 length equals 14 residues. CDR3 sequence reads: CASSSDGSNQPQHF. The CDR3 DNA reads TGCGCCAGCAGCTCCGACGGTAGCAATCAGCCCCAGCATTTT.

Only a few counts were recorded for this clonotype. The chain's CDR3 is CASSLRTSGTGELFF. The CDR3 nucleotides are TGTGCCAGCAGTTTAAGGACTAGCGGGACCGGGGAGCTGTTTTTT. The chain has TRBV27 and TRBJ2-2, with TRBD2 matching over 11 bases. V dropped 2 bases and J dropped 5; count of bases not matched to a gene: 1. Germline V lookup: CDR1 MNHEY, CDR2 SMNVEV (reference sequence). The CDR3 has 15 residues.

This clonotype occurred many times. The CDR3 nucleotides are TGTGCCAGCAGGGGACTAGCGGGAGGGCCAGATACGCAGTATTTT. It codes for CASRGLAGGPDTQYF. This rearrangement joins TRBV12-3 or TRBV12-4 to TRBJ2-3, with 16 nucleotides matching TRBD2. V shed 6 bases, J shed 4 bases, and the junction held 1 base outside the gene matches. The CDR3 runs to 15 residues.